The next 27 T cell receptor beta chains were all read from a single sample in a study of T cells in Graves' hyperthyroidism and ophthalmopathy. Regions amplified from RNA transcripts were the TCR beta CDR3 regions. In the first-round RT-PCR of the TCR CDR3, the HTBI primer set was used. MiXCR, run by TCRdb on the multiplex PCR reads, gives a single entry per CDR3 protein. The sample includes 300,000 to 350,000 distinct CDR3 sequences, around a sixth of them seen just once. The sample comprised blood. These receptors came from a man aged 25 to 45 with Graves' hyperthyroidism.

This clonotype was recorded many times. The chain combines TRBV18 with TRBJ2-7; 12 bases align to TRBD2. Germline V gives CDR1 KGHSH, CDR2 LQKENI. The CDR3 contains 16 residues. The trim removed 3 bases at V and 4 bases at J, leaving 7 bases unmatched. The CDR3 here is CASSPWTSGASYEQYF. DNA for the CDR3: TGTGCCAGCTCACCTTGGACTAGCGGGGCCTCGTACGAGCAGTACTTC.

About this clonotype: At one end the junction does not follow the germline gene, possibly because of a read error. DNA for the CDR3: TGTGCCCCCAGTGACCAAAACCCCGGGACAGGGAACACCGGGGAGCTGTTTTTT. Its translation: CAPSDQNPGTGNTGELFF. The chain uses TRBV24-1 and TRBJ2-2; the match to TRBD1 covers 8 bases. In germline, CDR1 is KGHDR, CDR2 SFDVKD. This CDR3 is built from 18 residues.

The rearrangement links TRBV5-6 to TRBJ2-3; tentatively, D is TRBD1 (6 bases). Germline CDR1 SGHDT, CDR2 YYEEEE. This CDR3 region has 13 residues. Trimming pared 5 bases from V and 5 bases from J, leaving 12 bases between. This CDR3 is CASSYRVKDTQYF. CDR3 coding DNA: TGTGCCAGCAGTTACAGGGTTAAAGATACGCAGTATTTT.

Ten or more counts support this clonotype. The chain has TRBV18 and TRBJ2-5; D gene unclear. The CDR3 totals 13 residues. The germline V gene encodes CDR1 KGHSH and CDR2 LQKENI. Deletions cut 0 bases from V and 4 bases from J, with 6 bases between. CDR3 nucleotides: TGTGCCAGCTCACCACCGTCGGGAGAGACCCAGTACTTC. It specifies CASSPPSGETQYF.

The table lists this clonotype with many counts. V is TRBV28 and J is TRBJ1-5; TRBD1 matches 9 bases. V gave up 6 bases and J gave up 7 bases; unmatched junction bases: 4. Per germline, CDR1 MDHEN and CDR2 SYDVKM. The CDR3 is made up of 13 amino acids. The CDR3 spells CASRGQGTQPQHF. CDR3 DNA: TGTGCCAGCAGGGGACAGGGAACGCAGCCCCAGCATTTT.

This clonotype has at least ten counts. The rearrangement uses TRBV29-1 and TRBJ2-2, with 9 bases lining up with TRBD1. The CDR3 contains 13 residues. The V segment lost 7 bases and the J segment 5 bases; nucleotides outside the gene matches: 5. Germline CDR1 is SQVTM and CDR2 is ANQGSEA. The DNA for the CDR3 is TGCAGCGCGAACAGGGGGCGAACCGGGGAGCTGTTTTTT. This gives the protein CSANRGRTGELFF.

This clonotype was recorded at least ten times. The chain employs TRBV12-3 or TRBV12-4 and TRBJ2-1, with 14 bases identical to TRBD2. Trimming cost V 5 bases and J 12 bases; bases outside gene matches: 9. The CDR3 is 15 amino acids. CDR3 in DNA: TGTGCCAGCAGTGCCGGGACTAGCGGGAGAGGGGTGCAGTTCTTC. Translating it yields CASSAGTSGRGVQFF.

There are many counts of this clonotype. The V and J genes are TRBV3-1 and TRBJ2-1, with 8 positions matching TRBD2. The length of the CDR3 is 13 residues. With 1 base clipped from V and 9 bases from J, the junction kept 2 bases outside the gene matches. Per germline, CDR1 LGHDT and CDR2 YNNKEL (reference sequence). The chain's CDR3 is CASSQGLASEQFF. The CDR3 nucleotides are TGTGCCAGCAGCCAAGGACTAGCGAGTGAGCAGTTCTTC.

The chain links TRBV5-1 to TRBJ2-3; TRBD2 aligns across 7 bases. The CDR3 extends over 16 amino acids. The trim removed 1 base at V and 2 bases at J, leaving 7 bases unmatched. The germline V gene encodes CDR1 SGHRS and CDR2 YFSETQ. The CDR3 region is CASSLSGLSYTDTQYF. CDR3 nucleotide sequence: TGCGCCAGCAGCTTGTCGGGACTAAGTTACACAGATACGCAGTATTTT.

This clonotype appeared many times. The chain links TRBV12-3 or TRBV12-4 to TRBJ1-5, with a possible D match to TRBD1 (6 bases). V was cut by 6 bases and J by 5 bases, with 14 bases left in between. CDR3 length: 14 amino acids. CDR3 nucleotide sequence: TGTGCCAGCAGCCAACAGGGCCCGGATCAGCCCCAGCATTTT. This translates into CASSQQGPDQPQHF.

This clonotype has a count of ten or more. The chain recombines TRBV7-9 with TRBJ2-3, with TRBD2 matching over 7 bases. The V and J ends lost 5 bases and 4 bases, in that order; junction bases with no gene match: 6. CDR3 size: 14 residues. CDR1 is SEHNR, CDR2 FQNEAQ, per germline (reference sequence). The CDR3 reads CASSQAGVSDTQYF. In DNA form, the CDR3 reads TGTGCCAGCAGCCAGGCGGGAGTCTCAGATACGCAGTATTTT.

This clonotype has at least ten counts. The chain is built from TRBV18 and TRBJ2-7; D might be TRBD1 (6 bases). V dropped 5 bases and J dropped 2 bases, with 10 bases sitting between them. CDR3 length: 13 amino acids. The germline CDR1 and CDR2 sequences are KGHSH and LQKENI. CDR3 region: CASSTRGAYEQYF. The CDR3 nucleotides are TGTGCCAGCTCAACCAGGGGCGCCTACGAGCAGTACTTC.

This rearrangement joins TRBV6-2 or TRBV6-3 to TRBJ2-7; maybe TRBD1 (5 bases). V lost 6 bases to trimming and J lost 1 base, with 16 bases between them. CDR1 is MNHEY, CDR2 SVGEGT, per germline. The CDR3 contains 15 residues. The CDR3 region is CASRKGPRASYEQYF. The CDR3, as DNA: TGTGCCAGCAGAAAAGGCCCCAGGGCGTCCTACGAGCAGTACTTC.

In this sample, this clonotype turned up many times. V and J are TRBV13 and TRBJ1-4; TRBD1 might be the D (6 bases). Germline-derived CDR1 and CDR2 are PRHDT and FYEKMQ (reference sequence). The CDR3 runs 14 residues. V was cut by 0 bases and J by 8 bases, with 10 bases left in between. CDR3 amino acids: CASSLGPGVEKLFF. The DNA of the CDR3 is TGTGCCAGCAGCTTAGGCCCAGGGGTCGAAAAACTGTTTTTT.

This clonotype is classed as medium-sized. The gene calls are TRBV2 and TRBJ2-1, with D possibly matching TRBD1 (5 bases). This CDR3 has 14 amino acids. Germline V gene sequence: CDR1 SNHLY, CDR2 FYNNEI. The ends were cut back, 7 bases at V and 7 bases at J, with 17 bases in the middle. CDR3: CASTVDGNRNEQFF. The CDR3 DNA sequence: TGTGCCAGCACCGTTGACGGAAACAGGAATGAGCAGTTCTTC.

This clonotype has at least ten counts. The V gene is TRBV12-5, the J gene TRBJ2-3; 10 bases are shared with TRBD2. The V gene's germline CDR1 is LGHNT and CDR2 FRNRAP. The CDR3 spans 18 residues. After removal of 0 bases from V and 2 bases from J, the junction contained 8 bases not matched to a gene. DNA for the CDR3: TGTGCTAGTGGTTTGGTAACCGTAGCGGGAGGTGCCACAGATACGCAGTATTTT. It yields the protein CASGLVTVAGGATDTQYF.

The J gene is TRBJ2-3, the V gene TRBV6-2 or TRBV6-3; tentative D call: TRBD2 (7 bases). CDR3 length equals 15 residues. The V and J ends lost 6 bases and 3 bases respectively, with 16 bases between them. The germline V gene encodes CDR1 MNHEY and CDR2 SVGEGT. The chain's CDR3 is CASSRGGGKTDTQYF. CDR3 in DNA: TGTGCCAGCAGCCGCGGGGGCGGGAAGACAGATACGCAGTATTTT.

This clonotype was recorded many times. V is TRBV28 and J is TRBJ1-4, with D possibly matching TRBD1 (5 bases). The CDR3 is 14 amino acids. Trimming pared 10 bases from V and 5 bases from J, leaving 17 bases between. CDR1 and CDR2 (germline): MDHEN, SYDVKM. The CDR3 coding sequence is TGTGCCATCTCGTCGACAGCCAAAAATGAAAAACTGTTTTTT. Translation gives CAISSTAKNEKLFF.

This clonotype was counted once. The chain joins TRBV6-1 to TRBJ2-2, with 8 bases aligning to TRBD2. Germline lookup yields CDR1 MNHNS and CDR2 SASEGT. The V segment lost 7 bases and the J segment 6 bases; nucleotides outside the gene matches: 10. There are 15 residues in the CDR3. The CDR3 sequence is CASKVWAGGPGELFF. For the CDR3, the DNA is TGTGCCAGCAAGGTTTGGGCGGGAGGACCCGGGGAGCTGTTTTTT.

CDR3 sequence: CASSSGQRYNQPQHF. The DNA for the CDR3 is TGTGCCAGTAGTTCCGGACAGCGCTACAATCAGCCCCAGCATTTT. The chain combines TRBV19 with TRBJ1-5, with D possibly TRBD1 on 6 matching bases. Deletions cut 5 bases from V and 3 bases from J, with 14 bases between. This CDR3 comprises 15 residues. Germline CDR1 reads LNHDA; CDR2 reads SQIVND (reference sequence).

This clonotype appeared many times. The chain uses TRBV7-3 and TRBJ2-1; D is unresolved. With 0 bases removed from V and 5 bases from J, the gap between germline ends came to 8 bases. This CDR3 has 14 amino acids. The germline V gene encodes CDR1 SGHTA and CDR2 FQGTGA. CDR3 region: CASSLTHGDNEQFF. CDR3 DNA sequence: TGTGCCAGCAGCTTAACGCATGGGGACAATGAGCAGTTCTTC.

The V call is TRBV29-1, the J call TRBJ2-2; D may correspond to TRBD1 or TRBD2 (5 bases each). Germline V gene sequence: CDR1 SQVTM, CDR2 ANQGSEA. This CDR3 has 14 residues. The ends were cut back, 6 bases at V and 3 bases at J, with 14 bases in the middle. The CDR3 here is CSVRERGDTGELFF. The DNA for the CDR3 is TGCAGCGTCCGTGAGAGGGGCGACACCGGGGAGCTGTTTTTT.

As for this clonotype: This could be a read error, since a much larger clone is one nucleotide away. The chain employs TRBV28 and TRBJ2-1; no clear D gene. The CDR3 has 12 amino acids. CDR1 and CDR2 (germline): MDHEN, SYDVKM. V was shortened by 6 bases and J by 12 bases, with 15 bases between the two germline ends. CDR3 coding DNA: TGTGCCAGCAGCTGGTGGACCCAACGGCAGTTCTTC. It codes for CASSWWTQRQFF.

This clonotype was recorded many times. J is TRBJ2-1 and V is TRBV5-1; D may be TRBD2 (5 bases). Germline assignment: CDR1 SGHRS and CDR2 YFSETQ. The V end lost 0 bases, the J end lost 0 bases, and 13 bases lay between the germline ends. The CDR3 loop spans 17 amino acids. The CDR3 bases are TGCGCCAGCAGCTTGGCCGTGGGAGCGGCCTCCTACAATGAGCAGTTCTTC. Its protein product is CASSLAVGAASYNEQFF.

This clonotype showed up just a few times. The rearrangement joins TRBV20-1 to TRBJ1-5; 8 bases are shared with TRBD1. The ends lost 3 bases at V and 2 bases at J; junction bases unmatched: 15. This CDR3 region has 18 residues. The V gene's germline CDR1 is DFQATT and CDR2 SNEGSKA (reference sequence). In DNA form, the CDR3 reads TGCAGTGCTAGGACCGGGACAGGAGGGCGATCGGGCAATCAGCCCCAGCATTTT. Translated: CSARTGTGGRSGNQPQHF.

Concerning this clonotype itself: A read error may produce the germline difference seen at one junction end. The chain has TRBV29-1 and TRBJ2-3; a possible D gene is TRBD2 (6 bases). CDR3 length: 17 amino acids. CDR1 is SQVTM and CDR2 is ANQGSEA in the germline V gene. CDR3 nucleotide sequence: TGCAGCGTTGAAGATCGGGGGTTCTCCCTTAGCACAGGTACGCAGTATTTT. Translation gives CSVEDRGFSLSTGTQYF.

In this sample, this clonotype turned up once. The J gene is TRBJ2-7, the V gene TRBV20-1; D may be TRBD1 or TRBD2 (6 bases each). Germline CDR1 and CDR2: DFQATT and SNEGSKA (reference sequence). The CDR3 has 13 amino acids. The V and J ends lost 0 bases and 2 bases respectively, with 8 bases between them. The chain's CDR3 is CSARERDTYEQYF. The CDR3 nucleotides are TGCAGTGCTAGAGAGCGGGACACCTACGAGCAGTACTTC.